The text below deals with one TCR beta chain. These data are taken from a study of blood T cell repertoires in COVID-19. Methods used by the authors: Estimates of nucleated cell counts were drawn from the amplification of reference gene primers. Some clones are missing from TCRdb's copy, which holds only in-frame ones; the method was immunoSEQ multiplex PCR. The V and J calls and clone size are taken from that table; D and trimming were inferred from the DNA. The sample includes over 150,000 clones, over 65% of them seen just once. The CDR3 length is 17 residues. The germline gives CDR1 SGDLS, CDR2 YYNGEE. Trimming stripped 3 bases from V and 4 bases from J, with 20 bases between.

Sequencing was done on a sample of peripheral blood. The chain recombines TRBV9 with TRBJ2-1; possibly TRBD1 for D (6 bases). The TCR sequence derives from a man aged 60-69 years with acute or convalescent COVID-19. The CDR3 region is CASSGSLRDKRYNEQFF. The CDR3 bases are TGTGCCAGCAGCGGCTCCCTCCGGGACAAGAGGTACAATGAGCAGTTCTTC. Full variable domain (remainder filled in from reference TRBV9 and TRBJ2-1): DSGVTQTPKHLITATGQRVTLRCSPRSGDLSVYWYQQSLDQGLQFLIQYYNGEERAKGNILERFSAQQFPDLHSELNLSSLELGDSALYFCASSGSLRDKRYNEQFFGPGTRLTVL.